These 11 T cell receptor beta chains were all obtained from the same sample, sequenced in a study of blood T cell repertoires in COVID-19. Clones were read by immunoSEQ multiplex PCR, and TCRdb kept only the in-frame ones, dropping some. The profile shows fewer than 65,000 clones, 70% to 85% of them singletons. The sample consisted of peripheral blood. The receptors here all came from a man aged 55 to 70 with acute or convalescent COVID-19.

The rearrangement joins TRBV7-2 to TRBJ2-3, with TRBD1 matching 9 bases. V lost 8 bases to trimming and J lost 5 bases; unmatched junction nucleotides: 8. This CDR3 is built from 14 residues. Germline lookup yields CDR1 SGHTA and CDR2 FQGNSA. This CDR3 reads CASSQGAIVDTQYF. CDR3 DNA sequence: TGTGCCAGCTCACAGGGGGCGATAGTAGATACGCAGTATTTT.

The chain is built from TRBV24-1 and TRBJ2-1; D remains unclear. This CDR3 region has 16 residues. Trimming removed 6 bases from V and 7 bases from J, with 21 bases in between. Looked up from germline, CDR1 is KGHDR and CDR2 is SFDVKD. CDR3 sequence (DNA): TGTGCCACCAGTAGGTATAATAGTCCGGCGGAGAATGAGCAGTTCTTC. As protein: CATSRYNSPAENEQFF.

This rearrangement joins TRBV24-1 to TRBJ2-3; maybe TRBD2 (5 bases). The V end lost 9 bases, the J end lost 6 bases, and 9 bases lay between the germline ends. The CDR3 is 11 amino acids. Germline V lookup: CDR1 KGHDR, CDR2 SFDVKD. CDR3 DNA: TGTGCCACCCGACTATACGATACGCAGTATTTT. It is translated as CATRLYDTQYF.

V gene TRBV7-9 combines with J gene TRBJ2-7, with TRBD1 identical over 8 bases. Germline V lookup: CDR1 SEHNR, CDR2 FQNEAQ (reference sequence). CDR3 size: 14 residues. Losses at the gene ends were 9 bases for V and 9 bases for J; bases not matched to a gene: 16. CDR3: CASTGGVSALVQYF. As DNA, the CDR3 is TGTGCCAGTACAGGGGGAGTGAGTGCTTTGGTGCAGTACTTC.

This clone has a handful of counts. The V call is TRBV9, the J call TRBJ2-2; D gene unclear. V lost 1 base, J lost 3 bases, and 4 bases lay in between. Germline loops: CDR1 SGDLS, CDR2 YYNGEE. There are 13 residues in the CDR3. The CDR3 reads CASSVTDTGELFF. Here the CDR3 DNA reads TGTGCCAGCAGCGTAACAGACACCGGGGAGCTGTTTTTT.

J is TRBJ1-2 and V is TRBV28; D gene unclear. The germline V gene encodes CDR1 MDHEN and CDR2 SYDVKM. Trimming cost V 4 bases and J 3 bases, with 6 bases left between them. This CDR3 has 12 amino acids. In DNA form, the CDR3 reads TGTGCCAGCAGTTCCGACTACTATGGCTACACCTTC. Encoded protein: CASSSDYYGYTF.

The chain recombines TRBV23-1 with TRBJ1-4; 10 bases agree with TRBD1. TRBV23-1 has ORF status, its function being uncertain. V shed 10 bases and J 6 bases; nucleotides not matched to a gene: 5. This CDR3 has 13 amino acids. This CDR3 is CATQTGGYEKLFF. The DNA of the CDR3 is TGCGCCACCCAGACAGGGGGCTATGAAAAACTGTTTTTT.

The rearrangement joins TRBV2 to TRBJ2-7, with 13 bases that match TRBD2. Germline CDR1 SNHLY, CDR2 FYNNEI. This CDR3 has 15 residues. V gave up 3 bases and J gave up 3 bases; unmatched junction bases: 2. The CDR3 sequence: CASSEGLAGYYEQYF. DNA of the CDR3: TGTGCCAGCAGTGAGGGACTAGCGGGGTACTACGAGCAGTACTTC.

V gene TRBV7-2 combines with J gene TRBJ2-3, with 9 bases lining up with TRBD2. J lost 0 bases, V lost 6 bases, and 1 base had no gene match. This CDR3 has 14 residues. Germline assignment: CDR1 SGHTA and CDR2 FQGNSA. CDR3: CASRSGGSTDTQYF. The CDR3 DNA sequence: TGTGCCAGCAGAAGCGGGGGGAGCACAGATACGCAGTATTTT. Combining the CDR3 with reference TRBV7-2 and TRBJ2-3 gives the whole variable domain GAGVSQSPSNKVTEKGKDVELRCDPISGHTALYWYRQSLGQGLEFLIYFQGNSAPDKSGLPSDRFSAERTGGSVSTLTIQRTQQEDSAVYLCASRSGGSTDTQYFGPGTRLTVL.

This chain connects TRBV7-9 to TRBJ2-7, with D perhaps matching TRBD2 (5 bases). V lost 7 bases, J lost 6 bases, and 16 bases lay in between. The CDR3 is 13 amino acids. Germline V gene lookup returns CDR1 SEHNR and CDR2 FQNEAQ (reference sequence). The CDR3 DNA reads TGTGCCAGCACCCCCGGGGTTGAATTCGAGCAGTACTTC. Amino acid sequence: CASTPGVEFEQYF.

This clone was picked up one time. The rearrangement uses TRBV11-2 and TRBJ2-3; TRBD2 matches 9 bases. The CDR3 is 16 residues long. The germline V gene has CDR1 SGHAT and CDR2 FQNNGV. The junction had 9 bases not matched to a gene; V was cut back by 5 bases and J by 3 bases. As DNA, the CDR3 is TGTGCCAGCAGCCCCCTTGGCGGGGGGGCAACAGATACGCAGTATTTT. It translates to CASSPLGGGATDTQYF.